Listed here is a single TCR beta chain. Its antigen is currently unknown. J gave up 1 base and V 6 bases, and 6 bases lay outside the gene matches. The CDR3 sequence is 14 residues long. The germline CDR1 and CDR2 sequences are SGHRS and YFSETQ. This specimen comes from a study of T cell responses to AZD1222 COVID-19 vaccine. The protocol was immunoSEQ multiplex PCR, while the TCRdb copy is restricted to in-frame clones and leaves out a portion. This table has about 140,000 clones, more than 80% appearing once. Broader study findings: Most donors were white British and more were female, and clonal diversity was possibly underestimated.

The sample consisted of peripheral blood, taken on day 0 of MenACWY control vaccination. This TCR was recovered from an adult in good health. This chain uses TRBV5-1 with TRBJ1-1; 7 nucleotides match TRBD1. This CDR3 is CASTRQGKNTEAFF. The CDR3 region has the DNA TGCGCCAGCACACGACAGGGAAAGAACACTGAAGCTTTCTTT.